The 9 T cell receptor beta chains below come from one sample, sequenced in a study of cytomegalovirus exposure and HLA in healthy donors. Both 60 Vbeta primers and 13 Jbeta primers went into the PCR. The protocol was immunoSEQ multiplex PCR, while the TCRdb copy is restricted to in-frame clones and leaves out a portion. This sample carries tens of thousands of clones, 70% to 75% of them seen once, and the ten largest clones take roughly 6.1%. The sequenced material came from PBMCs. The receptors come from a woman aged 45-65 years in good health and CMV-seropositive.

J is TRBJ2-2 and V is TRBV5-4, with 7 bases aligning to TRBD2. Germline lookup yields CDR1 SGHNT and CDR2 YYREEE (reference sequence). The junction had 7 bases not matched to a gene; V was cut back by 4 bases and J by 4 bases. The CDR3 length is 15 residues. The CDR3 DNA reads as TGTGCCAGCAGCCACCGGGACTACCCCACCGGGGAGCTGTTTTTT. Translating it yields CASSHRDYPTGELFF.

The chain employs TRBV9 and TRBJ2-3, with 10 bases matching TRBD1. Germline CDR1 is SGDLS and CDR2 is YYNGEE. The CDR3 extends over 16 amino acids. J gave up 3 bases and V 3 bases, and 7 bases lay outside the gene matches. The CDR3 nucleotides are TGTGCCAGCAGCGAGGGGGTGGGACAGGGGACAGATACGCAGTATTTT. This codes for CASSEGVGQGTDTQYF.

This clone was detected once. This CDR3 reads CSVIPTSTGELFF. The DNA of the CDR3 is TGCAGCGTTATACCGACTAGCACCGGGGAGCTGTTTTTT. The chain has TRBV29-1 and TRBJ2-2; tentatively, D is TRBD2 (6 bases). In germline, CDR1 is SQVTM, CDR2 ANQGSEA. The V end was cut by 5 bases, the J end by 4 bases, with 11 bases between. The CDR3 is 13 amino acids.

V usage is TRBV30 and J usage is TRBJ2-5; TRBD2 matches 11 bases. Matching the DNA end better, TRBJ2-7 makes the J call doubtful. Germline loops: CDR1 GTSNPN, CDR2 SVGIG (reference sequence). CDR3 length equals 16 residues. The CDR3 nucleotides read TGTGCCTGGAGTGTAGGCGGGACTAGCGGAGTCTACGAGCAGTACTTC. Translated, it gives CAWSVGGTSGVYEQYF.

J is TRBJ2-1 and V is TRBV6-5; D possibly corresponds to TRBD2 (6 bases). Germline CDR1 reads MNHEY; CDR2 reads SVGAGI. V lost 5 bases to trimming and J lost 6 bases, with 11 bases between them. The CDR3 covers 13 residues. In DNA form, the CDR3 reads TGTGCCAGCAGTATCGGGAGACGCAATGAGCAGTTCTTC. It is translated as CASSIGRRNEQFF.

The chain is built from TRBV5-4 and TRBJ2-1; 8 nucleotides align to TRBD2. This CDR3 spans 15 amino acids. From germline, CDR1 is SGHNT and CDR2 YYREEE (reference sequence). The V segment lost 0 bases and the J segment 9 bases; nucleotides outside the gene matches: 8. CDR3 region: CASSLATGRAGEQFF. The CDR3 region has the DNA TGTGCCAGCAGCTTGGCCACCGGGAGGGCTGGTGAGCAGTTCTTC.

The CDR3, as DNA: TGTGCCAGCAGTTCCCCGGACAGGGGGCATAAGGGCGAGCAGTACTTC. Translating gives CASSSPDRGHKGEQYF. The chain combines TRBV6-5 with TRBJ2-7; TRBD1 agrees at 11 bases. Trimming took 4 bases from V and 6 from J; bases not matched to a gene: 11. This CDR3 is built from 16 residues. Germline loops: CDR1 MNHEY, CDR2 SVGAGI.

The chain combines TRBV28 with TRBJ2-7; 14 nucleotides agree with TRBD2. CDR1 and CDR2 from the germline V gene are MDHEN and SYDVKM. This CDR3 comprises 17 residues. Trimming took 3 bases from V and 2 from J; bases not matched to a gene: 6. CDR3 sequence reads: CASSLSGLAGAAYEQYF. The CDR3 DNA reads as TGTGCCAGCAGTTTGTCGGGACTAGCGGGAGCCGCCTACGAGCAGTACTTC.

The chain combines TRBV2 with TRBJ2-7, with TRBD2 matching 10 bases. This CDR3 spans 15 amino acids. Germline loops: CDR1 SNHLY, CDR2 FYNNEI. V was pared by 6 bases and J by 3 bases, with 8 bases of the junction left unmatched. The CDR3 sequence is CASRISSGSIYEQYF. CDR3 coding DNA: TGTGCCAGCAGAATTTCTAGCGGGAGTATCTACGAGCAGTACTTC.